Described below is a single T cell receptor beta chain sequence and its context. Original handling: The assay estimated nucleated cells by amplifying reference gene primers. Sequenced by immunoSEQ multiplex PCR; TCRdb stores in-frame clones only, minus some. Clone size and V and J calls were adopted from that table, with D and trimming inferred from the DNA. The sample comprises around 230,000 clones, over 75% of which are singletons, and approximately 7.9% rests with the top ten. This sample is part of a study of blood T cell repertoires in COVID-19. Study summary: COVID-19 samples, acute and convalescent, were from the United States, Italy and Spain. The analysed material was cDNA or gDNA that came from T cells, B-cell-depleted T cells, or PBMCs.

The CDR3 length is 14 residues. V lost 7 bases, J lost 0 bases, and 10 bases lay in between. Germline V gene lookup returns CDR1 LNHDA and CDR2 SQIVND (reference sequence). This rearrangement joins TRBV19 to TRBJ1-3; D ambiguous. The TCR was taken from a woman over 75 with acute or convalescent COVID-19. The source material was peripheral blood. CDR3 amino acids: CASTTQVSGNTIYF. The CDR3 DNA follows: TGTGCCAGTACCACGCAGGTCTCTGGAAACACCATATATTTT.